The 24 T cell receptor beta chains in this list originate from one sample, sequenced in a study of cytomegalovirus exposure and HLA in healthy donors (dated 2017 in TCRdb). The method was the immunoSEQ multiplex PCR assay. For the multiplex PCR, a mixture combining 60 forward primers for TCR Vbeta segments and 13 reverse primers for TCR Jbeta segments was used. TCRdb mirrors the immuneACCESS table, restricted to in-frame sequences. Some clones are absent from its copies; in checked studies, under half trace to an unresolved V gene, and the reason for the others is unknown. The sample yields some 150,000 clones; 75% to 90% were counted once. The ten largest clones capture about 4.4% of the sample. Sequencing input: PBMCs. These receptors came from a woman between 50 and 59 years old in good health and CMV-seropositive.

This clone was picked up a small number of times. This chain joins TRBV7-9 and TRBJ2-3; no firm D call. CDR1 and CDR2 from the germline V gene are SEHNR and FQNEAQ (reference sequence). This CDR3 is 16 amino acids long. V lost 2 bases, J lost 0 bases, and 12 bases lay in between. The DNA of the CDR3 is TGTGCCAGCAGCTTATTCCCAGGCAACAGCACAGATACGCAGTATTTT. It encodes CASSLFPGNSTDTQYF.

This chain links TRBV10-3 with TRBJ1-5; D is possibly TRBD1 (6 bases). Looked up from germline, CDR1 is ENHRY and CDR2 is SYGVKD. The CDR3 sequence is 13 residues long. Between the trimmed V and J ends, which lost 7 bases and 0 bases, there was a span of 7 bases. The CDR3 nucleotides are TGTGCCATCACAGGGGATAGCAATCAGCCCCAGCATTTT. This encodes CAITGDSNQPQHF.

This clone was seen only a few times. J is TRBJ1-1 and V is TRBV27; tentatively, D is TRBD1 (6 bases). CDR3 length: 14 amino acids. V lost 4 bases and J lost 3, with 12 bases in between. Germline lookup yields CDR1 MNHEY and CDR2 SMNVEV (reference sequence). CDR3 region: CASSSRDTHTEAFF. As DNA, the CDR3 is TGTGCCAGCAGTTCCCGGGACACACACACTGAAGCTTTCTTT.

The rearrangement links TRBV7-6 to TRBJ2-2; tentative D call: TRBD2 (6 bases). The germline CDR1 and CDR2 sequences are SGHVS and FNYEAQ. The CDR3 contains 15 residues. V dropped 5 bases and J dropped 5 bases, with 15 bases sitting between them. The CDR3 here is CASSRGALGTGELFF. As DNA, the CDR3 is TGTGCCAGCAGCCGCGGGGCGCTTGGGACCGGGGAGCTGTTTTTT.

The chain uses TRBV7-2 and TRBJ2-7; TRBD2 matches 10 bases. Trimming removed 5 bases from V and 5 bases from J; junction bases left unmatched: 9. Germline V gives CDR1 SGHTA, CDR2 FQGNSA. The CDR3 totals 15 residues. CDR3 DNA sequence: TGTGCCAGCAGCCTCCTAGCGGGGGCCCGCCACGAGCAGTACTTC. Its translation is CASSLLAGARHEQYF.

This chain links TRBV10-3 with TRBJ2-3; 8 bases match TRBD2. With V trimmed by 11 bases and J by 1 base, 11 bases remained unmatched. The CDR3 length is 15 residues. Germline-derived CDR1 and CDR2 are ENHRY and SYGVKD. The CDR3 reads CASQMAGGRTDTQYF. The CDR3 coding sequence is TGTGCCTCCCAGATGGCGGGGGGACGCACAGATACGCAGTATTTT.

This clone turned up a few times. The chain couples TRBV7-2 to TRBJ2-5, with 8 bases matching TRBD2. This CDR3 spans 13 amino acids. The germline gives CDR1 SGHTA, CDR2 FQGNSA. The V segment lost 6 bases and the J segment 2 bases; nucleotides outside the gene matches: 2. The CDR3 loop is CASRIAGQETQYF. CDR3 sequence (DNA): TGTGCCAGCAGAATAGCGGGGCAAGAGACCCAGTACTTC.

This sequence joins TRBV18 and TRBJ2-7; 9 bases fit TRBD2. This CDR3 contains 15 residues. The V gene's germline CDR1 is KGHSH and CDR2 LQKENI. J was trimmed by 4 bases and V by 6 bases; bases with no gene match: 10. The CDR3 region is CASSGLSGSMYEQYF. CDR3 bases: TGTGCCAGCTCCGGTCTTAGCGGGAGTATGTACGAGCAGTACTTC.

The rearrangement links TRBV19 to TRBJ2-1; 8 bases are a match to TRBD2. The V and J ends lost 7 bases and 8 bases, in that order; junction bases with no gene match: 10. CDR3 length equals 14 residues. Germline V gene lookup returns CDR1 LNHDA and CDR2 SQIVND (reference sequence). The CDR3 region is CASNDGGASDEQFF. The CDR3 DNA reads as TGTGCCAGTAACGACGGGGGGGCCTCGGATGAGCAGTTCTTC.

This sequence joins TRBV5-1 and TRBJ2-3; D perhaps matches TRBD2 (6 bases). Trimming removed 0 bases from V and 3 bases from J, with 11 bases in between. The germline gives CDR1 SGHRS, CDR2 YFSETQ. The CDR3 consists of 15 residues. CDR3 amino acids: CASSLEAGMTDTQYF. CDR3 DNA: TGCGCCAGCAGCTTGGAGGCGGGGATGACAGATACGCAGTATTTT.

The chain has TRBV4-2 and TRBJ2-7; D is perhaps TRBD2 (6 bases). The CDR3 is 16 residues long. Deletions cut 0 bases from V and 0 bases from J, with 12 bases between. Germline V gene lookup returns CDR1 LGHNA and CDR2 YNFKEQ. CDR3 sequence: CASSQEAAGPSYEQYF. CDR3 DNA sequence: TGTGCCAGCAGCCAAGAGGCGGCGGGGCCCTCCTACGAGCAGTACTTC.

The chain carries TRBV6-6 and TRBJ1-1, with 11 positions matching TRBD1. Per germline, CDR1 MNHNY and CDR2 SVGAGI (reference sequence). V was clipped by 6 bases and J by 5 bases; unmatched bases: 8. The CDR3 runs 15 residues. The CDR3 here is CASRSPGQGGTEAFF. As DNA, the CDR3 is TGTGCCAGCAGGTCTCCGGGACAGGGGGGAACTGAAGCTTTCTTT.

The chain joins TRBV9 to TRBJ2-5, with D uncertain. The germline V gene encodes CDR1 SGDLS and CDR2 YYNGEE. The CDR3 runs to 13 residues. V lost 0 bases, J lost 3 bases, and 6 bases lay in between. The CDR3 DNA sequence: TGTGCCAGCAGCGTAGATCTTAAAGAGACCCAGTACTTC. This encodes CASSVDLKETQYF.

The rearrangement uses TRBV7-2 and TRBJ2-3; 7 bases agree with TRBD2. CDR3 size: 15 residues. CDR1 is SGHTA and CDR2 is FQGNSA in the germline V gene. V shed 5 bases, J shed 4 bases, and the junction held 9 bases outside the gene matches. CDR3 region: CASSPSLGLADTQYF. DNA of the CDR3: TGTGCCAGCAGCCCATCCCTAGGACTAGCAGATACGCAGTATTTT.

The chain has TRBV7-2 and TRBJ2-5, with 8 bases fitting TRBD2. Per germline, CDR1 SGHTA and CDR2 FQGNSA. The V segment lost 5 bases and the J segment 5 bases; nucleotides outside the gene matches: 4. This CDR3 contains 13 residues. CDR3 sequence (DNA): TGTGCCAGCAGCCTCCCGGGGGGGGAGACCCAGTACTTC. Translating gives CASSLPGGETQYF.

CDR3 nucleotide sequence: TGTGCCAGCGAATCTAGCGGGATCCGCTCCTACAATGAGCAGTTCTTC. It translates to CASESSGIRSYNEQFF. The V call is TRBV28, the J call TRBJ2-1; TRBD2 matches 9 bases. With V trimmed by 8 bases and J by 0 bases, 8 bases remained unmatched. CDR1 is MDHEN, CDR2 SYDVKM, per germline. CDR3 length equals 16 residues.

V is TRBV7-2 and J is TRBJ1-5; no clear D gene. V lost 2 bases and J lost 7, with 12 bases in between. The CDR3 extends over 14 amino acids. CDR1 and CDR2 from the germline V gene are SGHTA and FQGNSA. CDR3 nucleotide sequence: TGTGCCAGCAGCTTATATGCGCTGGGCCAGCCCCAGCATTTT. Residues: CASSLYALGQPQHF.

The CDR3 loop reads CAISAGQGSYEQYF. In DNA, the CDR3 is TGTGCCATCAGTGCGGGACAGGGTTCCTACGAGCAGTACTTC. The J gene is TRBJ2-7, the V gene TRBV10-3; 9 nucleotides align to TRBD1. CDR1 is ENHRY and CDR2 is SYGVKD in the germline V gene. The CDR3 runs 14 residues. V was clipped by 4 bases and J by 1 base; unmatched bases: 2.

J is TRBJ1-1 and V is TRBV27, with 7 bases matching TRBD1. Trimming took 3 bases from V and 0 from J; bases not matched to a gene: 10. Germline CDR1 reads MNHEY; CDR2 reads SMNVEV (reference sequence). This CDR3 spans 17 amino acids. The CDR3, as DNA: TGTGCCAGCAGTTTTACAGGGGCCTCGGGAATGAACACTGAAGCTTTCTTT. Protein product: CASSFTGASGMNTEAFF.

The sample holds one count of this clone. The CDR3 spells CASKTGQGATNEKLFF. DNA of the CDR3: TGTGCCAGTAAGACGGGACAGGGTGCAACTAATGAAAAACTGTTTTTT. This sequence joins TRBV19 and TRBJ1-4; 9 bases line up with TRBD1. Germline V CDR1 and CDR2: LNHDA, SQIVND (reference sequence). The J segment lost 0 bases and the V segment lost 7 bases, leaving 6 bases of the junction unmatched. The CDR3 runs 16 residues.

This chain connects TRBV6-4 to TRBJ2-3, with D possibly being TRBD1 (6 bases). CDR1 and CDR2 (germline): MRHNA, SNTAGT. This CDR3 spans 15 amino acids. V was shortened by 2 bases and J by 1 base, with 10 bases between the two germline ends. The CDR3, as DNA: TGTGCCAGCAGTGACACTAACAGGGGCACAGATACGCAGTATTTT. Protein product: CASSDTNRGTDTQYF.

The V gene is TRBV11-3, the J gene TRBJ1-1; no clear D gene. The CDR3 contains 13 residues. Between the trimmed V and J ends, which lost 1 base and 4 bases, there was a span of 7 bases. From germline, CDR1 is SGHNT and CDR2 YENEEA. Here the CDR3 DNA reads TGTGCCAGCAGCTTAGGCGTTCTCACTGAAGCTTTCTTT. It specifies CASSLGVLTEAFF.

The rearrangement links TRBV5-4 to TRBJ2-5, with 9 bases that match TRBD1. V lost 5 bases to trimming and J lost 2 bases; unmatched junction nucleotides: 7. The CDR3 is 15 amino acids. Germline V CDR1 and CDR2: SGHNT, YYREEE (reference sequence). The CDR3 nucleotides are TGTGCCAGCAGGCGGAACAGGGGGCGACAAGAGACCCAGTACTTC. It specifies CASRRNRGRQETQYF.

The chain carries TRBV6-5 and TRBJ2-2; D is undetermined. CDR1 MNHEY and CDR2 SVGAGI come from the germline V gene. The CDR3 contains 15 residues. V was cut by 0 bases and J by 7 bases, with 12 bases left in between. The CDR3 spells CASSYSSGAGGELFF. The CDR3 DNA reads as TGTGCCAGCAGTTACTCGAGTGGCGCAGGCGGGGAGCTGTTTTTT.